This TCR beta chain was sequenced for a study of cytomegalovirus exposure and HLA in healthy donors. Whole-study context: Earlier results showed roughly 120 million unique TCR beta sequences derived from roughly 200 million T cells. Overall study results and limits: Upon later analysis, HLA-associated TCR beta chains proved more clonally expanded than other, equally common chains.

60 Vbeta and 13 Jbeta primers were used in PCR. Profiling relied on immunoSEQ multiplex PCR, and the TCRdb table lists in-frame clones only, not all of them. This sample's table has tens of thousands of clones. On this clone: Its target is not known.

In nominal health when sampled, donors likely had unrecorded immune exposures nonetheless. Material for sequencing was PBMCs. The sequence was collected from a man aged 45 to 65 in good health and CMV-seronegative.

In DNA, the CDR3 is TGCGCCAGCAGCTTGGCCGGACAGTCCGGGGAGACCCAGTACTTC. Translation: CASSLAGQSGETQYF. The chain carries TRBV5-1 and TRBJ2-5; D possibly corresponds to TRBD1 (6 bases). The length of the CDR3 is 15 residues. Germline loops: CDR1 SGHRS, CDR2 YFSETQ. V gave up 0 bases and J gave up 5 bases, with 14 bases separating them.